Listed below are T cell receptor beta chains from one sample, sequenced in a study of blood T cell repertoires in COVID-19. Profiled with immunoSEQ multiplex PCR; TCRdb holds only in-frame clones, not every one. The table includes approximately 170,000 clones, around 85% detected once. What was sequenced was peripheral blood. These receptors all come from a man older than 75 with COVID-19, enrolled during active disease. CDR3s include the opening cysteine and the closing phenylalanine or tryptophan. D genes are given only for firm matches. Rows may omit the clone size; those that give it use once, few, many or a size class.

TRBV6-5,TRBJ2-7,.,.,CASSYSGGEAYEQYF,TGTGCCAGCAGTTACTCGGGTGGTGAGGCCTACGAGCAGTACTTC
TRBV9,TRBJ1-1,.,.,CASSVEAQGTTEAFF,TGTGCCAGCAGCGTAGAAGCGCAGGGGACAACTGAAGCTTTCTTT
TRBV19,TRBJ2-3,TRBD2,.,CATGLAGGTDTQYF,TGTGCCACAGGACTAGCGGGGGGCACAGATACGCAGTATTTT
TRBV11-2,TRBJ1-6,TRBD1,.,CASSAGTDDSPLHF,TGTGCCAGCAGCGCCGGGACAGACGATTCACCCCTCCACTTT
TRBV9,TRBJ2-6,.,.,CASSAQGYGANVLTF,TGTGCCAGCAGCGCACAGGGCTATGGGGCCAACGTCCTGACTTTC
TRBV28,TRBJ1-6,TRBD1,few,CASSSWGQGGKNSPLHF,TGTGCCAGCAGTTCCTGGGGACAGGGGGGTAAAAATTCACCCCTCCACTTT
TRBV5-1,TRBJ1-4,TRBD1,.,CASSRDRVEEKLFF,TGCGCCAGCAGCCGCGACAGGGTGGAGGAAAAACTGTTTTTT
TRBV10-3,TRBJ1-2,TRBD1,.,CAISRQGSNYGYTF,TGTGCCATCAGTAGACAGGGCTCTAACTATGGCTACACCTTC
TRBV12-3/TRBV12-4,TRBJ2-7,.,.,CASSPQTSLRYF,TGTGCCAGCAGTCCCCAGACAAGCCTTAGGTACTTC
TRBV9,TRBJ2-1,TRBD1,.,CASSFGQGSYNEQFF,TGTGCCAGCAGTTTTGGACAGGGCTCCTACAATGAGCAGTTCTTC
TRBV7-3,TRBJ1-1,TRBD1,few,CASSPDRVNMNTEAFF,TGTGCCAGCAGTCCCGACAGGGTCAACATGAACACTGAAGCTTTCTTT
TRBV5-8,TRBJ1-1,.,.,CASSLTGFPEAFF,TGTGCCAGCAGCTTAACAGGGTTCCCTGAAGCTTTCTTT
TRBV5-1,TRBJ2-4,.,once,CASSLGAADIQYF,TGCGCCAGCAGCTTGGGGGCAGCCGACATTCAGTACTTC
TRBV10-3,TRBJ1-6,TRBD1,.,CAISDGQGGSTLHF,TGTGCCATCAGTGACGGACAGGGGGGATCCACCCTCCACTTT
TRBV5-6,TRBJ2-7,.,once,CASSPGTRAYEQYF,TGTGCCAGCAGCCCGGGAACAAGGGCGTACGAGCAGTACTTC
TRBV2,TRBJ2-7,.,.,CASSEAARGGYEQYF,TGTGCCAGCAGTGAAGCGGCTAGGGGGGGCTACGAGCAGTACTTC